The clone carrying this T cell receptor (beta chain) was found many times. RNA transcripts were the source from which TCR beta CDR3 regions were amplified. Second-round multiplex PCR came after first-round RT-PCR with HTBI primers. TCRdb itself ran the multiplex PCR reads through MiXCR, one entry per CDR3 protein. The top ten hold 3.3% of the sample, which has more than 550,000 distinct CDR3 sequences, about two fifths seen once. V dropped 0 bases and J dropped 1 base, with 13 bases sitting between them. Germline-derived CDR1 and CDR2 are LNHNV and YYDKDF (reference sequence). This CDR3 has 17 residues. This sample was included in a study of Graves' ophthalmopathy and Graves' hyperthyroidism.

Sequenced material: peripheral blood. The TCR sequence derives from an adult man with Graves' ophthalmopathy. V gene TRBV15 combines with J gene TRBJ1-3; no reliable D call. CDR3 coding DNA: TGTGCCACCAGCAGAGATCGGCCGGAACTTTCTGGAAACACCATATATTTT. It is translated as CATSRDRPELSGNTIYF.